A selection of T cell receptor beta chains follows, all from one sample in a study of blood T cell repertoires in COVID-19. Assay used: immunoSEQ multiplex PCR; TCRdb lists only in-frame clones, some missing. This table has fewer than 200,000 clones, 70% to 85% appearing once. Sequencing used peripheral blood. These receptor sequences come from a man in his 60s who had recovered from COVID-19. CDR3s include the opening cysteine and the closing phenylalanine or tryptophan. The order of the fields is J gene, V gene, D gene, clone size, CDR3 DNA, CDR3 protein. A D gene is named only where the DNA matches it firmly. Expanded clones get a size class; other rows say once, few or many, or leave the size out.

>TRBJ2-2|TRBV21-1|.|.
TGTGCCAGCAAAGCGACAGGGCAGAACACCGGGGAGCTGTTTTTT
CASKATGQNTGELFF
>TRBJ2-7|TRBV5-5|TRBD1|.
TGTGCCAGCAGCTTTCAGGGGGCTGGACTCTACGAGCAGTACTTC
CASSFQGAGLYEQYF
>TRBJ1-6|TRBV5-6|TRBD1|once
TGTGCCAGCAGCTCAGACAGGGGATCGCGTAATTCACCCCTCCACTTT
CASSSDRGSRNSPLHF
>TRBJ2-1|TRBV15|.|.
TGTGCCACCAGCAGAGGTATGCCACAGGGACGTGAGCAGTTCTTC
CATSRGMPQGREQFF
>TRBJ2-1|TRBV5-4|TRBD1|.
TGTGCCAGCAGCCCAGACAGGGGGGGCTACAATGAGCAGTTCTTC
CASSPDRGGYNEQFF
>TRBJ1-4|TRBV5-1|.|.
TGCGCCAGCAGCCTTGGGGGGAATGAAGAAAAACTGTTTTTT
CASSLGGNEEKLFF
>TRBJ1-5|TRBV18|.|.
TGTGCCAGCTCACAACAGGACCGCAATCAGCCCCAGCATTTT
CASSQQDRNQPQHF
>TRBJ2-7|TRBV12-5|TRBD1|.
TGTGCTAGTGGTTTGGCCCCCGGGACAGATAGCTCCTACGAGCAGTACTTC
CASGLAPGTDSSYEQYF
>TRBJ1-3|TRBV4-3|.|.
TGCGCCAGCAGCCAAGCGACAGGTTTGGGAAACACCATATATTTT
CASSQATGLGNTIYF
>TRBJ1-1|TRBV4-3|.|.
TGCGCCAGCAGCCAGATAGGCGGAACTGAAGCTTTCTTT
CASSQIGGTEAFF
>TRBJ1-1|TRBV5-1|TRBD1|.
TGCGCCAGCAGCTCGGCAGGGGGCCAGAACACTGAAGCTTTCTTT
CASSSAGGQNTEAFF
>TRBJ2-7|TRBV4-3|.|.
TGCGCCAGCAGCCAGGACAGAGCCTCCTACGAGCAGTACTTC
CASSQDRASYEQYF
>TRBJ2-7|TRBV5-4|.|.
TGTGCCAGCAGCAGAGCCGGGTCGGCCTACGAGCAGTACTTC
CASSRAGSAYEQYF
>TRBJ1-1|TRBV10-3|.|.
TGTGCCATCAGTGACGGGAACAGTTTGAACACTGAAGCTTTCTTT
CAISDGNSLNTEAFF
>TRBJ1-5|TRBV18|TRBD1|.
TGTGCCAGCTCACCGCTTGCGAGTAGGACAGGCGATCAGCCCCAGCATTTT
CASSPLASRTGDQPQHF
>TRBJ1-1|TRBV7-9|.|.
TGTGCCAGCAGCTTAGCGGAGGGTCATTTAATGTCGAACACTGAAGCTTTCTTT
CASSLAEGHLMSNTEAFF
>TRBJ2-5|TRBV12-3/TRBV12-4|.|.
TGTGCCAGCAGGAGCGGGCCGCAAGAGACCCAGTACTTC
CASRSGPQETQYF
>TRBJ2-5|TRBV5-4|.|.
TGTGCCAGCAGTTCCCGGGAGACCCAGTACTTC
CASSSRETQYF
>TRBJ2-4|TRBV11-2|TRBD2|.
TGTGCCAGCAGCCCCCAACCTAGCGGGATAATTCTAGCCAAAAACATTCAGTACTTC
CASSPQPSGIILAKNIQYF
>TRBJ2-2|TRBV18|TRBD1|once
TGTGCCAGCTCACCACCCGGGACAGGGGGTGTCACCGGGGAGCTGTTTTTT
CASSPPGTGGVTGELFF
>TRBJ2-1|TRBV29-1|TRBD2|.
TGCAGCGTACACGGGGGGGCGAGCTCCTACAATGAGCAGTTCTTC
CSVHGGASSYNEQFF
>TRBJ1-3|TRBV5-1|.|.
TGCGCCAGCAGCGAGGGGACTTCTGGAAACACCATATATTTT
CASSEGTSGNTIYF
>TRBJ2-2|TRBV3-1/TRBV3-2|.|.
TGTGCCAGCAGCCAATTAGGAGGGAACACCGGGGAGCTGTTTTTT
CASSQLGGNTGELFF
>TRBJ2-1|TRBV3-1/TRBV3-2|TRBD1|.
TGTGCCAGCAGCCAAATGACCCGGGACAGAGACAACAATGAGCAGTTCTTC
CASSQMTRDRDNNEQFF
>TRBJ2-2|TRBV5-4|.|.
TGTGCCAGCAGCTTGGGACAGAACACCGGGGAGCTGTTTTTT
CASSLGQNTGELFF
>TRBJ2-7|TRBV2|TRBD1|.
TGTGCCAGCAGTGAAAAGGGGGCCCGACTATCGTCCTACGAGCAGTACTTC
CASSEKGARLSSYEQYF
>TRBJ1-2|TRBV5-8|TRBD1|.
TGTGCCAGCAGCCCCGGACAGGGGGCTTATGGCTACACCTTC
CASSPGQGAYGYTF
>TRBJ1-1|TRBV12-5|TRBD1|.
TGTGCTAGTGGTTTCGGGACAGGGGTCGAGAACACTGAAGCTTTCTTT
CASGFGTGVENTEAFF
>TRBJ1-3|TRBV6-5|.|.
TGTGCCAGCAGAGCCGTTGGAAACACCATATATTTT
CASRAVGNTIYF
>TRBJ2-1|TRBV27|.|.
TGTGCCAGCAGTGACCCCGGGGGGCAATCGAATTACAATGAGCAGTTCTTC
CASSDPGGQSNYNEQFF
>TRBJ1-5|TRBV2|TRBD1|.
TGTGCCAGCAGTGGGCGGACAGGTTCCGAGCCCCAGCATTTT
CASSGRTGSEPQHF
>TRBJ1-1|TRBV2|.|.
TGTGCCAGCAGTGGGGAGGAGAACACTGAAGCTTTCTTT
CASSGEENTEAFF
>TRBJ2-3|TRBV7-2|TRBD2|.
TGTGCCAGCAGCTTAGGGCGGGGGGCTTTCACAGATACGCAGTATTTT
CASSLGRGAFTDTQYF
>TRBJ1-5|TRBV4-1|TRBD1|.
TGCGCCAGCAGCCAAGATTCCCCCCGGACAGGGGGCTGGCAGCCCCAGCATTTT
CASSQDSPRTGGWQPQHF
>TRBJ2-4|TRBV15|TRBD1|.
TGTGCCACCAGCAGGGGATACCCACCCCGGGACAGGGGGCTGGTAGACATTCAGTACTTC
CATSRGYPPRDRGLVDIQYF
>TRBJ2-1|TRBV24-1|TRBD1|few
TGTGCCACTAGCCCGGGACAGGGGTACAATGAGCAGTTCTTC
CATSPGQGYNEQFF
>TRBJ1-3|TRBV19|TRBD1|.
TGTGCCAGTAGTTCGCGACAGGGCGCTGGAAACACCATATATTTT
CASSSRQGAGNTIYF
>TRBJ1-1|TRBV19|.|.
TGTGCCAGTACTACACTGGAGGGAGTTGCTGAAGCTTTCTTT
CASTTLEGVAEAFF
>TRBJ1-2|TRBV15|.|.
TGTGCCACCGGTGCCCGGGAAGGACTATATGGCTACACCTTC
CATGAREGLYGYTF
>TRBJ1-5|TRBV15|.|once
TGTGCCACCAGCAGAGTTCCACTTGAGTACAATCAGCCCCAGCATTTT
CATSRVPLEYNQPQHF
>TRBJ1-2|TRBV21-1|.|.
TGTGCCAGGGGACAGGAATATGGCTACACCTTC
CARGQEYGYTF
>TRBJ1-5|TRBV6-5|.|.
TGTGCCAGCAGTTCCCCGAATCAGCCCCAGCATTTT
CASSSPNQPQHF
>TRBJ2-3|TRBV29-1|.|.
TGCAGCGTTGGGAGGGGCACAGATACGCAGTATTTT
CSVGRGTDTQYF
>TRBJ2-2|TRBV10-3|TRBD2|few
TGTGCCATCAGCAGCGGGGGAGGGACCGGGGAGCTGTTTTTT
CAISSGGGTGELFF
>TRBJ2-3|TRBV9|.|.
TGTGCCAGCAGCGACAGAAAAGATACGCAGTATTTT
CASSDRKDTQYF
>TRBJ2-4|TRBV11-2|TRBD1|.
TGTGCCAGCAGCTTAGCTAACAGGGGAAACATTCAGTACTTC
CASSLANRGNIQYF
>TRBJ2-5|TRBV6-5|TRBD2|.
TGTGCCAGCAGTTACGGCGGGGGGGCCCAGGAGACCCAGTACTTC
CASSYGGGAQETQYF
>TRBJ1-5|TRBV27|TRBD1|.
TGTGCCAGCAGTTTATGGGGACAGGGGGGCAATCAGCCCCAGCATTTT
CASSLWGQGGNQPQHF
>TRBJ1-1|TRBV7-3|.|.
TGTGCCAGCAGCTCGGGACACATGAACACTGAAGCTTTCTTT
CASSSGHMNTEAFF
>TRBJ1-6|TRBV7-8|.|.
TGTGCCAGCAGCCTCCCCCGGTCACCCCTCCACTTT
CASSLPRSPLHF
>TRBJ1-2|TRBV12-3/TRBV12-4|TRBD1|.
TGTGCCAGCAGCCGGACAGGCTATGGCTACACCTTC
CASSRTGYGYTF
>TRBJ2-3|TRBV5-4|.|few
TGTGCCAGCAGCTTGGTATTGGGGGCAAATACGCAGTATTTT
CASSLVLGANTQYF
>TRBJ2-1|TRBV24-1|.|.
TGTGCCACCAGTGCTAGCGCCTCCTACAATGAGCAGTTCTTC
CATSASASYNEQFF
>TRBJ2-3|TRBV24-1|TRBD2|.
TGTGCCACCAGTGAGGGAAGCGGGGGATCAGATACGCAGTATTTT
CATSEGSGGSDTQYF